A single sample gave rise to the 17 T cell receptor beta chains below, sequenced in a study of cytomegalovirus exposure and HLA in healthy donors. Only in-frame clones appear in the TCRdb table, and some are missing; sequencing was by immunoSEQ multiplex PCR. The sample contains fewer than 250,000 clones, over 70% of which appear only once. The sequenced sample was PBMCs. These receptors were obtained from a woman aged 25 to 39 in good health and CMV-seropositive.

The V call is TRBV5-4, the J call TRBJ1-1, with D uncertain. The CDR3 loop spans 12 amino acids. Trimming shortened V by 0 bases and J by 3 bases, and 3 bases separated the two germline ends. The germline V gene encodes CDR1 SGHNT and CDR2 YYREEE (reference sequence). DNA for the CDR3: TGTGCCAGCAGCTTGGCGGACACTGAAGCTTTCTTT. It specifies CASSLADTEAFF.

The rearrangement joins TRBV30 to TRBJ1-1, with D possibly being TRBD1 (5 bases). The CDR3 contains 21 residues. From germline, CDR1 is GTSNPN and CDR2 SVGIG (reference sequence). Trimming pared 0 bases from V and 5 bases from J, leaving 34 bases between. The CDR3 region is CAWSVVGRVTTRSWVVTEAFF. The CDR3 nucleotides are TGTGCCTGGAGTGTAGTCGGCAGGGTCACTACCAGAAGTTGGGTGGTAACTGAAGCTTTCTTT.

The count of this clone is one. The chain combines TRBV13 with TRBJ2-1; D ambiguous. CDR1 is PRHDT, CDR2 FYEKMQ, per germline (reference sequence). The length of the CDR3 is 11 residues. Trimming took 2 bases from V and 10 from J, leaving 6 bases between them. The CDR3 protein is CASSLRYEQFF. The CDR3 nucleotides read TGTGCCAGCAGCTTAAGATACGAGCAGTTCTTC. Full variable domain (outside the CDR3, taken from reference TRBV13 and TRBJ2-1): AAGVIQSPRHLIKEKRETATLKCYPIPRHDTVYWYQQGPGQDPQFLISFYEKMQSDKGSIPDRFSAQQFSDYHSELNMSSLELGDSALYFCASSLRYEQFFGPGTRLTVL.

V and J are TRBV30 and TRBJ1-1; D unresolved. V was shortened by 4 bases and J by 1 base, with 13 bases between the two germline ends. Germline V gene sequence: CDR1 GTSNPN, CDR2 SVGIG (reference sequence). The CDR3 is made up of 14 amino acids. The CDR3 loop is CAWTWEGTNTEAFF. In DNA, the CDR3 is TGTGCCTGGACGTGGGAGGGTACGAACACTGAAGCTTTCTTT.

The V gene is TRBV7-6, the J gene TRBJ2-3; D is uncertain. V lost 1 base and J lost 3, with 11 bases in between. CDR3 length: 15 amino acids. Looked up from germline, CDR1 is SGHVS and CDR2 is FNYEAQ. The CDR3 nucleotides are TGTGCCAGCAGCTTAGATCCCGGCCGTACAGATACGCAGTATTTT. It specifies CASSLDPGRTDTQYF.

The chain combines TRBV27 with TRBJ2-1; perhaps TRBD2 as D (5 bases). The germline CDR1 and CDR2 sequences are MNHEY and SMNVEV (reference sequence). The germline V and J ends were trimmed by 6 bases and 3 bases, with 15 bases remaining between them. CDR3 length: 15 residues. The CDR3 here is CASSPGVADYNEQFF. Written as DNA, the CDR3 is TGTGCCAGCAGCCCCGGGGTAGCAGACTACAATGAGCAGTTCTTC.

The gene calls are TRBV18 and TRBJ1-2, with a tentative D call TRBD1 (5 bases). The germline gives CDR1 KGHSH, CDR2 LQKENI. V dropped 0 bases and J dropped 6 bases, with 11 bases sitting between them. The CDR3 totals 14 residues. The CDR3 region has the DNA TGTGCCAGCTCACCACCGACGGGGGTAGATGGCTACACCTTC. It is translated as CASSPPTGVDGYTF.

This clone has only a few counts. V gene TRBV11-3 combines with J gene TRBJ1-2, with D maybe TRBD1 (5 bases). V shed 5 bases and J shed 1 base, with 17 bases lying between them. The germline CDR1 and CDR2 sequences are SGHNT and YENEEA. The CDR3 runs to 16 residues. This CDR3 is CASSQEGRGGNYGYTF. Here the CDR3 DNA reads TGTGCCAGCAGCCAAGAGGGACGGGGGGGTAACTATGGCTACACCTTC.

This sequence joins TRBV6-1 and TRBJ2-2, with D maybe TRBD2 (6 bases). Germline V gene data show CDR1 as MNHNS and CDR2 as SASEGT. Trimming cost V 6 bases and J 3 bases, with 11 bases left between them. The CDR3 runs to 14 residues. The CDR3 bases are TGTGCCAGCAGCACGGAGGGTCACACCGGGGAGCTGTTTTTT. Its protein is CASSTEGHTGELFF.

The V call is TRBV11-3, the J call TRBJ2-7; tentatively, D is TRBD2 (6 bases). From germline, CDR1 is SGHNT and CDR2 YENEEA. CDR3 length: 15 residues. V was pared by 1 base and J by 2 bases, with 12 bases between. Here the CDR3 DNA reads TGTGCCAGCAGCTTAGGCGCGGGACTCACCTACGAGCAGTACTTC. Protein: CASSLGAGLTYEQYF.

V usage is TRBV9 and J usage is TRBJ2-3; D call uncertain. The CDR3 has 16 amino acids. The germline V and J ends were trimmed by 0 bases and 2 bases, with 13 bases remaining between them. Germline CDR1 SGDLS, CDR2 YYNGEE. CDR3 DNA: TGTGCCAGCAGCGTAGAAGGTGTAGGTTACACAGATACGCAGTATTTT. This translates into CASSVEGVGYTDTQYF.

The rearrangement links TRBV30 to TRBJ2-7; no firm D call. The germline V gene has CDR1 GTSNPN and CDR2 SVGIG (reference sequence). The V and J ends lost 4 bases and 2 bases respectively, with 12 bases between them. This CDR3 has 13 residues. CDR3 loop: CAWTPPEAYEQYF. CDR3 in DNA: TGTGCCTGGACCCCCCCCGAAGCCTACGAGCAGTACTTC.

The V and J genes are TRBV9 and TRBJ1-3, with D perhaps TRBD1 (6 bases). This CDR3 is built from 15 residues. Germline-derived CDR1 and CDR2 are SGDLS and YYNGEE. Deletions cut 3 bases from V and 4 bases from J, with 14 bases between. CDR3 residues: CASSARAGAGNTIYF. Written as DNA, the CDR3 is TGTGCCAGCAGCGCCCGGGCAGGGGCAGGAAACACCATATATTTT. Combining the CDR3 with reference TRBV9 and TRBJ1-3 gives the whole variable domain DSGVTQTPKHLITATGQRVTLRCSPRSGDLSVYWYQQSLDQGLQFLIQYYNGEERAKGNILERFSAQQFPDLHSELNLSSLELGDSALYFCASSARAGAGNTIYFGEGSWLTVV.

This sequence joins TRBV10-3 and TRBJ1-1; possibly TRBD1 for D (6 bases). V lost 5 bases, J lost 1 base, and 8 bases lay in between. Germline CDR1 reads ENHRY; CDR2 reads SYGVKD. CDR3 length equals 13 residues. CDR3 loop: CAISLDRNTEAFF. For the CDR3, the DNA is TGTGCCATCAGTTTGGACAGGAACACTGAAGCTTTCTTT.

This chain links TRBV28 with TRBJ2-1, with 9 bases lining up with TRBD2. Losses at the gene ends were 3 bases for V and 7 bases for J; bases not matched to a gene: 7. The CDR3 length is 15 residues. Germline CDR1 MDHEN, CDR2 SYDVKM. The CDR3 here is CASSLAGGPGNEQFF. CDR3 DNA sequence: TGTGCCAGCAGTTTGGCGGGAGGGCCGGGGAATGAGCAGTTCTTC.

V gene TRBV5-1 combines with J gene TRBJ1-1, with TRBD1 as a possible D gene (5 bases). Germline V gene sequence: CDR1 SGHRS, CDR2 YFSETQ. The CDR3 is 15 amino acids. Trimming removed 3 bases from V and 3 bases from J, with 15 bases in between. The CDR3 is CASSSNQGLDTEAFF. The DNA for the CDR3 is TGCGCCAGCAGCTCAAATCAGGGTCTTGACACTGAAGCTTTCTTT.

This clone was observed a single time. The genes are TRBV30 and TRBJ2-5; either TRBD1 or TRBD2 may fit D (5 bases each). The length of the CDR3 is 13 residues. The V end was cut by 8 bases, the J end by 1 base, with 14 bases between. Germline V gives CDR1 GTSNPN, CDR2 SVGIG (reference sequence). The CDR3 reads CAGGRVGQETQYF. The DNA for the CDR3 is TGTGCCGGGGGTCGAGTGGGCCAAGAGACCCAGTACTTC.